This T cell receptor (beta chain) was profiled in a study of OX40 agonist ivuxolimab in advanced cancers. About the study: Patients received the agonistic anti-OX40 (CD134) antibody ivuxolimab. Mean age around 60 years, range roughly 23 to 79; 82.7% male. Eligibility rules accepted prior anti-PD-1, anti-PD-L1 or anti-CTLA-4 therapy, and roughly 42% had some. Overall study findings and caveats: Among the lowest peripheral clonal expansion occurred in 0.1-3.0 mg/kg partial responders.

Looked up from germline, CDR1 is SGHRS and CDR2 is YFSETQ. The CDR3 length is 15 residues. V shed 3 bases and J shed 8 bases, with 20 bases lying between them. Repertoires were generated with immunoSEQ multiplex PCR, while TCRdb's copy carries only in-frame clones and drops some. The sample holds more than 80,000 clones, about nine tenths seen once. On this clone: Its antigen remains unknown.

The chain has TRBV5-1 and TRBJ1-2; D possibly corresponds to TRBD1 (6 bases). This sequence originates from an adult with an advanced solid tumor such as melanoma, head and neck, liver or kidney cancer. The specimen comprised CD4+ or CD8+ T cells sorted from blood, sampled in a trial of the OX40 agonist ivuxolimab. Here the CDR3 DNA reads TGCGCCAGCAGCTCGGTGACAGGTGGGGCGGGAGGCTACACCTTC. It encodes CASSSVTGGAGGYTF.